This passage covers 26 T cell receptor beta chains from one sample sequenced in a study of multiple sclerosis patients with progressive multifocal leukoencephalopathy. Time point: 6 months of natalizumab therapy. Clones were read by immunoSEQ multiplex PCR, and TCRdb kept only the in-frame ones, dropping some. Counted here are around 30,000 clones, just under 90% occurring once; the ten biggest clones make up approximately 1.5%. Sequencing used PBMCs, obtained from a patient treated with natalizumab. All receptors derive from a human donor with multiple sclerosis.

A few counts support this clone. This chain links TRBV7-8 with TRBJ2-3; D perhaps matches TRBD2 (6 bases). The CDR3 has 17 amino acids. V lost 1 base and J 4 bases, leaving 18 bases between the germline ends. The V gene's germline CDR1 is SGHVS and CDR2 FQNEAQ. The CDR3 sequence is CASSLELRRGLSDTQYF. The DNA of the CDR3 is TGTGCCAGCAGCTTAGAACTTAGGCGGGGTTTGTCAGATACGCAGTATTTT.

CDR3 nucleotides: TGTGCCAGCAGGCCTGGACAGGTCATCACAGATACGCAGTATTTT. Protein sequence: CASRPGQVITDTQYF. V is TRBV6-6 and J is TRBJ2-3, with TRBD1 matching over 7 bases. CDR1 and CDR2 (germline): MNHNY, SVGAGI (reference sequence). The CDR3 is 15 amino acids. J gave up 2 bases and V 6 bases, and 8 bases lay outside the gene matches.

CDR3 DNA: TGTGCCAGTAGTCCCGGGACTAGCGGATACGAGCAGTACTTC. It specifies CASSPGTSGYEQYF. This chain joins TRBV19 and TRBJ2-7; 11 positions agree with TRBD2. Germline lookup yields CDR1 LNHDA and CDR2 SQIVND (reference sequence). This CDR3 has 14 amino acids. V gave up 5 bases and J gave up 4 bases; unmatched junction bases: 4.

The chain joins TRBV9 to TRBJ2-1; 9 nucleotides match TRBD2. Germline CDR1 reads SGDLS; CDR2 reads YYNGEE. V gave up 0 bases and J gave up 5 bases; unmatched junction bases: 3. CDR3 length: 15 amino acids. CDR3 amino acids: CASSVALAGNNEQFF. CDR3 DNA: TGTGCCAGCAGCGTAGCCCTAGCGGGGAACAATGAGCAGTTCTTC.

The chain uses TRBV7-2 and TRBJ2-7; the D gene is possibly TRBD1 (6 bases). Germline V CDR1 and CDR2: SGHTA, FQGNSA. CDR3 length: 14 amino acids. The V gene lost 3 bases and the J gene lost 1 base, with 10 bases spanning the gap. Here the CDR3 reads CASSFRGSSYEQYF. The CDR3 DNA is TGTGCCAGCAGCTTCAGGGGCTCTTCCTACGAGCAGTACTTC.

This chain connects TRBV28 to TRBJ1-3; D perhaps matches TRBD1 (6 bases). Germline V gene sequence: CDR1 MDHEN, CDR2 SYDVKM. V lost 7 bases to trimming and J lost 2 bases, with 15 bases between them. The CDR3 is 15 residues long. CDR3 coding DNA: TGTGCCAGCACCTCTACACAGGGAACTGGAAACACCATATATTTT. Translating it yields CASTSTQGTGNTIYF.

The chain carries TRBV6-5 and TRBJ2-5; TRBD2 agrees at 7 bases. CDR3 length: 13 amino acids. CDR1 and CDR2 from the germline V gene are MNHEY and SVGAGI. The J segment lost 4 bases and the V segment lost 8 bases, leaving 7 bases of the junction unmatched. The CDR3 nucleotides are TGTGCCAGCCGGGGGACGGGGGGAGAGACCCAGTACTTC. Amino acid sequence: CASRGTGGETQYF.

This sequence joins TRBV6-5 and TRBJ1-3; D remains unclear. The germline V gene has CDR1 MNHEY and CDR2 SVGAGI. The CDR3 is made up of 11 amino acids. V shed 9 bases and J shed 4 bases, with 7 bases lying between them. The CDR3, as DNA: TGTGCCAGATCGACCGGAAACACCATATATTTT. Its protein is CARSTGNTIYF.

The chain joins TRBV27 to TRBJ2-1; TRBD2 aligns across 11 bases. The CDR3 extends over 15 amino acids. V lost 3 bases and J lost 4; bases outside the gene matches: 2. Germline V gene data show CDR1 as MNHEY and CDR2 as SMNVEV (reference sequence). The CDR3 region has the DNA TGTGCCAGCAGTTTCGGGACTAGCGGTTACAATGAGCAGTTCTTC. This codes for CASSFGTSGYNEQFF.

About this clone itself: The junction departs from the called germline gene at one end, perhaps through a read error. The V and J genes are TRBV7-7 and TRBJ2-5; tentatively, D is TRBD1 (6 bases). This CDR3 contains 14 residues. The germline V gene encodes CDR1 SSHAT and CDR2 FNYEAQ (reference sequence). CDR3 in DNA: TGTGCTAGCAGTCAGGGGACCAGAGAAGAGACCCAGTACTTC. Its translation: CASSQGTREETQYF.

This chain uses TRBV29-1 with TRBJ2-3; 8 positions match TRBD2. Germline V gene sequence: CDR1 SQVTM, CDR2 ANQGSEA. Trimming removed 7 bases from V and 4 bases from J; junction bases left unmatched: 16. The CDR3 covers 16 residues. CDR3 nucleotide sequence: TGCAGCGCTGCGGGGGACCAACGGGGGGGGGCAGATACGCAGTATTTT. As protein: CSAAGDQRGGADTQYF.

DNA for the CDR3: TGTGCCAGCAGCGTACAGGGGCAAGGAGTAGATACGCAGTATTTT. Translated, it gives CASSVQGQGVDTQYF. The genes are TRBV9 and TRBJ2-3, with D maybe TRBD1 (6 bases). This CDR3 comprises 15 residues. CDR1 is SGDLS, CDR2 YYNGEE, per germline. V lost 1 base and J lost 5, with 14 bases in between. Filled out from reference TRBV9 and TRBJ2-3, the complete variable domain reads DSGVTQTPKHLITATGQRVTLRCSPRSGDLSVYWYQQSLDQGLQFLIQYYNGEERAKGNILERFSAQQFPDLHSELNLSSLELGDSALYFCASSVQGQGVDTQYFGPGTRLTVL.

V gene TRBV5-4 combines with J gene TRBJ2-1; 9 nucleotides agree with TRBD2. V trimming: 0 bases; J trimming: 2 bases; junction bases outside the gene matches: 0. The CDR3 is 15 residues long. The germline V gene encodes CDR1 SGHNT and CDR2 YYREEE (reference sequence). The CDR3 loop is CASSLVAGAYNEQFF. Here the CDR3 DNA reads TGTGCCAGCAGCTTGGTAGCGGGGGCCTACAATGAGCAGTTCTTC.

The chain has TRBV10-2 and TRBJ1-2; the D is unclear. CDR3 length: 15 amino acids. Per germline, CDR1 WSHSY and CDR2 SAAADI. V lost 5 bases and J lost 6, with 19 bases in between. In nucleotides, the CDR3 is TGCGCCAGCAGTCTCGGACTGCCTCTACTTAATGGCTACACCTTC. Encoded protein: CASSLGLPLLNGYTF.

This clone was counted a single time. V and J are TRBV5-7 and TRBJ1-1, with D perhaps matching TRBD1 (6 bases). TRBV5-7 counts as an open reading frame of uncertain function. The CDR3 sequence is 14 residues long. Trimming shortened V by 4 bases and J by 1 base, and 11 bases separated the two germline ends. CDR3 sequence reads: CASSDKGGNTEAFF. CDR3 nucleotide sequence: TGTGCCAGCAGCGACAAGGGGGGGAACACTGAAGCTTTCTTT.

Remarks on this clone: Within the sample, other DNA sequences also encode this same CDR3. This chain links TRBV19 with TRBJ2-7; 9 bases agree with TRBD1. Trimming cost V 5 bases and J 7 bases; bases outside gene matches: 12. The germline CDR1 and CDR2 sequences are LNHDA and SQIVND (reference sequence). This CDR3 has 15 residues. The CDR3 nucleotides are TGTGCCAGTAGTGGTGCCGGACAGGGGTGGTTTGAGCAGTACTTC. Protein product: CASSGAGQGWFEQYF.

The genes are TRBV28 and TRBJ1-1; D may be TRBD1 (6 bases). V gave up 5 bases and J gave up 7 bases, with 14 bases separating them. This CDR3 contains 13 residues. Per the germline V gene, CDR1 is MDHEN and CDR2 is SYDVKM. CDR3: CASSTGTHVEAFF. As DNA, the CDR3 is TGTGCCAGCAGTACCGGGACACATGTTGAAGCTTTCTTT.

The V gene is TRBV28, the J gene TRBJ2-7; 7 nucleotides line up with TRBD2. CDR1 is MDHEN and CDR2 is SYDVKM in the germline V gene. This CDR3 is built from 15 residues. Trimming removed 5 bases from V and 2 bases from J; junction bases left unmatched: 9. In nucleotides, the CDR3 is TGTGCCAGCAGTCCCCCGACAGCGGGAACCTACGAGCAGTACTTC. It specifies CASSPPTAGTYEQYF.

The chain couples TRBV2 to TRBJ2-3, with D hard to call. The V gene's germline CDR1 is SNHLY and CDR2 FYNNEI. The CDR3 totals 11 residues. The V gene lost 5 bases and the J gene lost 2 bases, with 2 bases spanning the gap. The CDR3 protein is CASSLTDTQYF. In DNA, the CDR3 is TGTGCCAGCAGTCTCACAGATACGCAGTATTTT.

The CDR3 region has the DNA TGTGCCAGCAGCATCCTAGGCTCCTACAATGAGCAGTTCTTC. Its translation: CASSILGSYNEQFF. This chain links TRBV7-2 with TRBJ2-1; D is undetermined. The CDR3 loop spans 14 amino acids. The germline gives CDR1 SGHTA, CDR2 FQGNSA. The V end lost 5 bases, the J end lost 0 bases, and 8 bases lay between the germline ends.

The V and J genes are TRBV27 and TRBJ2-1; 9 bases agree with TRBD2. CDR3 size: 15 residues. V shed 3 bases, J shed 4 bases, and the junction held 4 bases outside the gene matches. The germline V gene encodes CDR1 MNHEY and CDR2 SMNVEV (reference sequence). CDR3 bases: TGTGCCAGCAGTTTCGGGACTAGCACATACAATGAGCAGTTCTTC. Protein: CASSFGTSTYNEQFF.

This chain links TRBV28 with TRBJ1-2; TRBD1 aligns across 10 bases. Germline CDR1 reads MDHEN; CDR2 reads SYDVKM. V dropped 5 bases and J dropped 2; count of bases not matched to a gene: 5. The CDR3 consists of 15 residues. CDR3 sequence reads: CASSTRQGANYGYTF. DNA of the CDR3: TGTGCCAGCAGTACCCGACAGGGGGCCAACTATGGCTACACCTTC.

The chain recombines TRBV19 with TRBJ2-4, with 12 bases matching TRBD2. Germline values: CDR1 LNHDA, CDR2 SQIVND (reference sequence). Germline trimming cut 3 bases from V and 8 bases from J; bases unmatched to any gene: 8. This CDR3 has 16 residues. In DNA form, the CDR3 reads TGTGCCAGTAGTATTTTTCTAGCGGGAGGGCGGGACATTCAGTACTTC. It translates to CASSIFLAGGRDIQYF.

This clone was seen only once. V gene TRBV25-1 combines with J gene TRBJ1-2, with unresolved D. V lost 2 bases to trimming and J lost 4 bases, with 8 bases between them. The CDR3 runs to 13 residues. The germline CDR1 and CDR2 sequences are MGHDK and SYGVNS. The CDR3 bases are TGTGCCAGCAGTGAACGGCTTACCTATGGCTACACCTTC. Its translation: CASSERLTYGYTF.

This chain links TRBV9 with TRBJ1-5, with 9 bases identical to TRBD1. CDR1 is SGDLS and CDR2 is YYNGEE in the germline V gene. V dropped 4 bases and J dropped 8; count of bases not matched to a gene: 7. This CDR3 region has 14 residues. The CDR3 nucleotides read TGTGCCAGCAGCCAGGGACAGGGTGCGGAGCCCCAGCATTTT. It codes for CASSQGQGAEPQHF.

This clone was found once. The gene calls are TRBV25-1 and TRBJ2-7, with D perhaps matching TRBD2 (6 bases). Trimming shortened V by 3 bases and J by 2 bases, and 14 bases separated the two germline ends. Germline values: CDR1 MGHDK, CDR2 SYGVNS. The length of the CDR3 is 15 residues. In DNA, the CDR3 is TGTGCCAGCAGTGATCTTGCGGGATACACCTACGAGCAGTACTTC. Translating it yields CASSDLAGYTYEQYF.